The 11 T cell receptor beta chains below were found in one sample sequenced in a study of T cells in Graves' hyperthyroidism and ophthalmopathy. Amplified TCR beta CDR3 regions derived from RNA transcripts. During a first-round RT-PCR of the TCR CDR3, the HTBI primer set was used. TCRdb called the multiplex PCR reads again in MiXCR, with one record for every CDR3 protein. The repertoire includes about 840,000 distinct CDR3 sequences, around 39% of them detected once, and roughly 8.3% sits in the top ten. What was sequenced was blood. These TCRs come from a man aged 18 to 29 with Graves' hyperthyroidism.

A remark on this clonotype: This sequence may be a read error, since a much larger clone differs from it by one base. In DNA, the CDR3 is TGTGCCAGCAGCCGTACAAGCAGGGTGAATGAAAAACTGTTTTTT. This encodes CASSRTSRVNEKLFF. The chain uses TRBV7-9 and TRBJ1-4; D is perhaps TRBD1 (5 bases). There are 15 residues in the CDR3. Trimming cost V 5 bases and J 5 bases, with 15 bases left between them. In germline, CDR1 is SEHNR, CDR2 FQNEAQ (reference sequence).

Turning to this clonotype: A read error may be the cause here, since a much bigger clone is one base away. This sequence joins TRBV29-1 and TRBJ2-5; a weak D match, TRBD1 (6 bases). From germline, CDR1 is SQVTM and CDR2 ANQGSEA. The V end was cut by 3 bases, the J end by 1 base, with 9 bases between. The CDR3 totals 13 residues. CDR3 loop: CSVDRTVQETQYF. CDR3 bases: TGCAGCGTTGACCGGACAGTCCAAGAGACCCAGTACTTC.

This clonotype was observed many times. The CDR3, as DNA: TGTGCCAGCAGCTTGCAGGGGAGTGACTATGGCTACACCTTC. Its translation is CASSLQGSDYGYTF. V and J are TRBV5-4 and TRBJ1-2; D possibly corresponds to TRBD1 (6 bases). This CDR3 has 14 residues. Trimming took off 1 base at V and 3 bases at J, with 10 bases between the two ends. CDR1 is SGHNT, CDR2 YYREEE, per germline (reference sequence). Full variable domain (outside the CDR3, taken from reference TRBV5-4 and TRBJ1-2): ETGVTQSPTHLIKTRGQQVTLRCSSQSGHNTVSWYQQALGQGPQFIFQYYREEENGRGNFPPRFSGLQFPNYSSELNVNALELDDSALYLCASSLQGSDYGYTFGSGTRLTVV.

For this clonotype: No conserved phenylalanine or tryptophan ends this CDR3, so it is likely a read error. CDR3 in DNA: TGTGCCAGCGGAGGGACAGGGTCAGATACGCAGTATTAT. This encodes CASGGTGSDTQYY. The gene calls are TRBV2 and TRBJ2-3; TRBD1 matches 9 bases. V shed 8 bases and J 4 bases; nucleotides not matched to a gene: 4. The CDR3 sequence is 13 residues long. Germline V gene sequence: CDR1 SNHLY, CDR2 FYNNEI.

Many counts were recorded for this clonotype. The rearrangement joins TRBV29-1 to TRBJ2-7; D not certain. CDR3 size: 13 residues. Germline CDR1 reads SQVTM; CDR2 reads ANQGSEA. V lost 3 bases to trimming and J lost 4 bases, with 13 bases between them. The CDR3 is CSVEGGSLYEQYF. The CDR3 coding sequence is TGCAGCGTTGAGGGCGGCTCTTTGTACGAGCAGTACTTC.

This clonotype came up a few times. This chain links TRBV14 with TRBJ2-7; TRBD1 or TRBD2 may be the D gene (5 bases each). The V gene lost 0 bases and the J gene lost 3 bases, with 12 bases spanning the gap. Germline V gives CDR1 SGHDN, CDR2 FVKESK. CDR3 length equals 15 residues. CDR3 loop: CASSQDGGRNYEQYF. The CDR3 region has the DNA TGTGCCAGCAGCCAAGATGGGGGACGGAACTACGAGCAGTACTTC.

The chain links TRBV6-1 to TRBJ1-6; D unclear. CDR3 length equals 15 residues. Between the trimmed V and J ends, which lost 7 bases and 0 bases, there was a span of 10 bases. The germline V gene has CDR1 MNHNS and CDR2 SASEGT. CDR3 sequence (DNA): TGTGCCAGCAACCAGGCGAGCTCCTATAATTCACCCCTCCACTTT. As protein: CASNQASSYNSPLHF.

This clonotype was counted many times. The chain joins TRBV20-1 to TRBJ1-5, with a weak D call TRBD1 (5 bases). This CDR3 comprises 14 residues. V shed 3 bases and J shed 7 bases, with 16 bases lying between them. Germline V CDR1 and CDR2: DFQATT, SNEGSKA (reference sequence). CDR3 amino acids: CSASSTVGEQPQHF. In DNA, the CDR3 is TGCAGTGCTAGCTCGACAGTAGGGGAACAGCCCCAGCATTTT.

As for this clonotype: Being one base from a much bigger clone, this may be a read error. The chain employs TRBV7-9 and TRBJ1-6; weak D call: TRBD1 (5 bases). The CDR3 extends over 17 amino acids. V lost 5 bases, J lost 10 bases, and 24 bases lay in between. Per germline, CDR1 SEHNR and CDR2 FQNEAQ (reference sequence). In nucleotides, the CDR3 is TGTGCCAGCAGCCTACGCCATCACGGCAGGGTACGATCACCCCTCCACTTT. This codes for CASSLRHHGRVRSPLHF.

The V call is TRBV8-2, the J call TRBJ1-3. TRBV8-2 is an annotated pseudogene. The CDR3 runs to 13 residues. CDR3 DNA: TGTGGCACACGCCGGAACTCTGGAAACACCATATATTTT. Translated: CGTRRNSGNTIYF.

V is TRBV6-5 and J is TRBJ1-2; D uncertain. CDR3 length: 12 amino acids. V dropped 2 bases and J dropped 5 bases, with 6 bases sitting between them. From germline, CDR1 is MNHEY and CDR2 SVGAGI. CDR3 amino acids: CASSYVGYGYTF. The DNA for the CDR3 is TGTGCCAGCAGTTACGTGGGGTATGGCTACACCTTC.